A selection of T cell receptor beta chains follows, all from one sample in a study of blood T cell repertoires in COVID-19. Produced via immunoSEQ multiplex PCR; TCRdb's table is partial and in-frame only. The sample gives fewer than 250,000 clones, 87% of which show up once; more than 7% is in the top ten. Sequencing input: PBMCs or T cells enriched from blood (not recorded which). The receptors stem from a young man in a cohort exposed to, infected with or recovered from COVID-19 (not recorded which). The CDR3 runs from the conserved cysteine through the conserved F or W.

CDR3aa: CASSQVEGAHSEKLFF; v_gene: TRBV4-1
CDR3aa: CASSYSTSGRAGTQYF; v_gene: TRBV6-5
CDR3aa: CASSHSSGRYEQYF; v_gene: TRBV25-1
CDR3aa: CASSLERSHLNEQFF; v_gene: TRBV5-1
CDR3aa: CATSRVDGASGSALSQYF; v_gene: TRBV15
CDR3aa: CASIEDGGGLNEQFF; v_gene: TRBV2
CDR3aa: CASSPRTANSGNTIYF; v_gene: TRBV3-1/TRBV3-2
CDR3aa: CASSKNKKLGTGETGANVLTF; v_gene: TRBV21-1
CDR3aa: CAISGPGQGIMNTEAFF; v_gene: TRBV10-3
CDR3aa: CASSREFGQGANPTGELFF; v_gene: TRBV4-3
CDR3aa: CASNGFGGTGVLVEQFF; v_gene: TRBV2
CDR3aa: CASSPWTSVFSYEQYF; v_gene: TRBV7-9
CDR3aa: CASRDFSYNSPLHF; v_gene: TRBV6-5
CDR3aa: CASSLRVDRWLYQETQYF; v_gene: TRBV7-7
CDR3aa: CASSLPPTGSSYNEQFF; v_gene: TRBV14
CDR3aa: CASSLGGSGGTKTQYF; v_gene: TRBV28
CDR3aa: CAIGVRDGYTF; v_gene: TRBV10-3
CDR3aa: CASSRVTGNQETQYF; v_gene: TRBV4-2
CDR3aa: CASSLGGPNEKLFF; v_gene: TRBV28
CDR3aa: CASSQDRGFSEAFF; v_gene: TRBV3-1/TRBV3-2
CDR3aa: CASSHSSTDTQYF; v_gene: TRBV7-9
CDR3aa: CASSQERGTYPYEQYF; v_gene: TRBV14
CDR3aa: CASSRITGVISNEQFF; v_gene: TRBV19
CDR3aa: CASRGTVENSPLHF; v_gene: TRBV27
CDR3aa: CASSPGLSYNEQFF; v_gene: TRBV5-4
CDR3aa: CASSTLAALTDTQYF; v_gene: TRBV18
CDR3aa: CASSSQKGQAYNEQFF; v_gene: TRBV11-2
CDR3aa: CASVTRRDRVYNEQFF; v_gene: TRBV9
CDR3aa: CASSPRQGGSGYTF; v_gene: TRBV6-4
CDR3aa: CSASRPRGDGYTF; v_gene: TRBV20-1
CDR3aa: CASSSSGRASYNEQFF; v_gene: TRBV5-4
CDR3aa: CASSPGLAGGPSEQFF; v_gene: TRBV9
CDR3aa: CASSEYGTGADEQYF; v_gene: TRBV25-1
CDR3aa: CASSKVHSGRSEQYF; v_gene: TRBV21-1
CDR3aa: CASSLAPTGSNEKLFF; v_gene: TRBV5-1
CDR3aa: CASSTSTSGRPYNEQFF; v_gene: TRBV5-4
CDR3aa: CASSLTGTANSPLHF; v_gene: TRBV6-2/TRBV6-3
CDR3aa: CASSLELAGNEQYF; v_gene: TRBV5-1
CDR3aa: CASRGGPAPGELFF; v_gene: TRBV6-5
CDR3aa: CSVELRTGRDTIYF; v_gene: TRBV29-1
CDR3aa: CASTDQGARFREQYF; v_gene: TRBV28
CDR3aa: CASSATGGDRAGANVLTF; v_gene: TRBV5-1
CDR3aa: CASSIDQAGSTDTQYF; v_gene: TRBV19
CDR3aa: CASSDSGGGYNEQFF; v_gene: TRBV6-1
CDR3aa: CASSYSLAGQETQYF; v_gene: TRBV6-5
CDR3aa: CAGGKPGQGVSNTEAFF; v_gene: TRBV5-4
CDR3aa: CAGGTGGSLHEQYF; v_gene: TRBV7-9
CDR3aa: CASSLALGLAGDAPYEQYF; v_gene: TRBV7-9
CDR3aa: CSASLTSGYREQYF; v_gene: TRBV20-1